Listed below are T cell receptor beta chains from one sample, sequenced in a study of cytomegalovirus exposure and HLA in healthy donors. Clones were read by immunoSEQ multiplex PCR, and TCRdb kept only the in-frame ones, dropping some. Among roughly 130,000 clones listed, around 57% were seen once. Sample: PBMCs. The receptor set was obtained from a male donor in good health and CMV-seronegative. Each CDR3 is given with its conserved first and last residue. The D gene is left open where the match is weak. Clone sizes are given selectively: once, few, many, or a class where the clone is expanded.

.	TRBD1	TRBV28	TRBJ1-5	CASSLGQAGPQHF	TGTGCCAGCAGTTTGGGACAGGCCGGGCCCCAGCATTTT
.	TRBD1	TRBV10-3	TRBJ2-2	CAIRTGAGELFF	TGTGCCATCAGGACAGGGGCCGGGGAGCTGTTTTTT
.	.	TRBV7-9	TRBJ2-7	CASSLMDNLLTGQYF	TGTGCCAGCAGCTTGATGGACAACCTATTAACGGGGCAGTACTTC
.	.	TRBV19	TRBJ1-5	CASHRGNQPQHF	TGTGCCAGCCACAGGGGCAATCAGCCCCAGCATTTT
.	.	TRBV6-5	TRBJ2-5	CASSYSGGVQETQYF	TGTGCCAGCAGTTATTCGGGGGGCGTCCAAGAGACCCAGTACTTC
.	.	TRBV7-8	TRBJ2-5	CASIDAGSPETQYF	TGTGCCAGCATCGACGCCGGGTCTCCAGAGACCCAGTACTTC
few	.	TRBV11-2	TRBJ2-7	CASTHSGRTPGDEQYF	TGTGCCAGCACCCACTCTGGGCGGACTCCTGGCGACGAGCAGTACTTC
.	.	TRBV29-1	TRBJ2-7	CSVEDHSSYEQYF	TGCAGCGTTGAAGATCACAGCTCCTACGAGCAGTACTTC
few	.	TRBV4-1	TRBJ1-2	CASSQRGAAYTF	TGCGCCAGCAGCCAGCGTGGGGCTGCCTACACCTTC
.	.	TRBV4-3	TRBJ1-5	CASSRGGRGAYSNQPQHF	TGCGCCAGCAGCCGCGGGGGACGGGGAGCATATAGCAATCAGCCCCAGCATTTT
.	.	TRBV4-3	TRBJ1-1	CASSQVFRENTEAFF	TGCGCCAGCAGCCAAGTCTTCAGGGAGAACACTGAAGCTTTCTTT
medium-sized	.	TRBV9	TRBJ2-5	CASSPSAAQETQYF	TGTGCCAGCAGCCCCAGCGCGGCCCAAGAGACCCAGTACTTC
.	.	TRBV25-1	TRBJ1-6	CASSRRQGYNSPLHF	TGTGCCAGCAGTCGAAGGCAGGGCTATAATTCACCCCTCCACTTT
.	TRBD1	TRBV6-4	TRBJ2-7	CASSDGTGGYEQYF	TGTGCCAGCAGTGACGGGACAGGGGGCTACGAGCAGTACTTC
.	.	TRBV7-9	TRBJ1-4	CSSSLEAGEKLFF	TGTTCCAGCAGCTTAGAAGCGGGTGAAAAACTGTTTTTT
.	.	TRBV5-6	TRBJ2-5	CASSLDRVQETQYF	TGTGCCAGCAGCTTGGACAGGGTGCAAGAGACCCAGTACTTC
.	.	TRBV7-2	TRBJ2-3	CASSTPSQGIRTDTQYF	TGTGCCAGCAGCACCCCCTCGCAGGGGATTCGCACAGATACGCAGTATTTT
once	.	TRBV5-4	TRBJ2-1	CASSFDSGLKRNEQFF	TGTGCCAGCAGCTTCGATAGCGGCCTAAAACGCAATGAGCAGTTCTTC
.	TRBD2	TRBV7-8	TRBJ2-1	CASSPKRGTYNEQFF	TGTGCCAGCAGCCCTAAGCGGGGGACATACAATGAGCAGTTCTTC
few	TRBD1	TRBV28	TRBJ2-7	CASSLIGTGETSYEQYF	TGTGCCAGCAGTTTAATCGGGACAGGGGAGACCTCCTACGAGCAGTACTTC
.	.	TRBV5-6	TRBJ2-7	CASSNYPGSFSYEQYF	TGTGCCAGCAGCAACTACCCGGGTTCATTTTCCTACGAGCAGTACTTC
once	.	TRBV6-4	TRBJ2-1	CASSDIRRAAYNEQFF	TGTGCCAGCAGTGACATTCGCAGGGCGGCCTACAATGAGCAGTTCTTC
.	.	TRBV6-1	TRBJ1-5	CASSSMGAVAQPQHF	TGTGCCAGCAGTTCCATGGGGGCTGTCGCTCAGCCCCAGCATTTT